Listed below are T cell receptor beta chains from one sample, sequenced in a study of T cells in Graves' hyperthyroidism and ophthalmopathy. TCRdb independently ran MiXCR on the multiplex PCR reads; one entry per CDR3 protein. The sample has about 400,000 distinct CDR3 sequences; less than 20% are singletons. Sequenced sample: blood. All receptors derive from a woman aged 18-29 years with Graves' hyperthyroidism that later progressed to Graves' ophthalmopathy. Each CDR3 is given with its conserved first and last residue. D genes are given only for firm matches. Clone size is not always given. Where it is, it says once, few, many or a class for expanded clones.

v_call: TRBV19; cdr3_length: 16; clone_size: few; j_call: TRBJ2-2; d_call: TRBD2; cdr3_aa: CASTPTGLAGPGELFF; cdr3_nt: TGTGCCAGTACCCCAACGGGACTAGCGGGCCCCGGGGAGCTGTTTTTT
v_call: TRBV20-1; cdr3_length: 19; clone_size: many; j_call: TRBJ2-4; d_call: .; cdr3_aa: CSARYGVTPGGLAKNIQYF; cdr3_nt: TGCAGTGCTAGATACGGGGTTACCCCAGGGGGACTGGCCAAAAACATTCAGTACTTC
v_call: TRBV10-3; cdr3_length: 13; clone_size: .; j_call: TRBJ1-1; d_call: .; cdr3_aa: CATGHGVDTEAFF; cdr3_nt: TGTGCCACAGGCCACGGGGTTGACACTGAAGCTTTCTTT
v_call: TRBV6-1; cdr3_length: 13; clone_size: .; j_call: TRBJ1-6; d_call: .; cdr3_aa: CASNRQENSPLHF; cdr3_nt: TGTGCCAGCAATAGGCAGGAAAATTCACCCCTCCACTTT
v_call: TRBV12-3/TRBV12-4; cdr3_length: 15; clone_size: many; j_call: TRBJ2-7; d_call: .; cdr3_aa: CASSLVPVGSYEQYF; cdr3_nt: TGTGCCAGCAGTCTCGTCCCAGTCGGCTCCTACGAGCAGTACTTC
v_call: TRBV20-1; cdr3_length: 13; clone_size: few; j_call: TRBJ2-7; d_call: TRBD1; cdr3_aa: CSARDRENYEQYF; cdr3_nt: TGCAGTGCTAGGGACAGGGAAAACTACGAGCAGTACTTC
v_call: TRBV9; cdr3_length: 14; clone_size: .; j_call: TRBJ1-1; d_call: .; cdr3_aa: CASSPRTENTEAFF; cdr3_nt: TGTGCCAGCAGCCCCCGGACCGAGAACACTGAAGCTTTCTTT
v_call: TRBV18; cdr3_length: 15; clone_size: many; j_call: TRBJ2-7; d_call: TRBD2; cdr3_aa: CASSPPSGRSYEQYF; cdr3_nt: TGTGCCAGCTCACCACCTAGCGGGAGGTCCTACGAGCAGTACTTC
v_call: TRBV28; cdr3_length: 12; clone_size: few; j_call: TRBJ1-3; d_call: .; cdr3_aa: CASSLYSNTIYF; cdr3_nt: TGTGCCAGCAGTTTATACTCAAACACCATATATTTT
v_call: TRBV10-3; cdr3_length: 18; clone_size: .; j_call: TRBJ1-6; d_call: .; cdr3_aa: CAISEWGTASSYNSPLHF; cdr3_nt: TGTGCCATCAGTGAGTGGGGTACGGCTAGCTCCTATAATTCACCCCTCCACTTT
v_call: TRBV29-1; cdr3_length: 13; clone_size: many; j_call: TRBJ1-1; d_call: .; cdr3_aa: CSVDGRGHTEAFF; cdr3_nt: TGCAGCGTTGACGGCAGGGGCCACACTGAAGCTTTCTTT
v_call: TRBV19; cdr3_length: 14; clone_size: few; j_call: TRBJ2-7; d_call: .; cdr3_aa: CASNPGVDAYEQYF; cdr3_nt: TGTGCCAGTAATCCAGGGGTGGATGCCTACGAGCAGTACTTC
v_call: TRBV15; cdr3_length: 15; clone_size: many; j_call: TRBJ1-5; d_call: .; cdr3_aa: CATSREGGDNQPQHF; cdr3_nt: TGTGCCACCAGCAGAGAGGGGGGAGACAATCAGCCCCAGCATTTT
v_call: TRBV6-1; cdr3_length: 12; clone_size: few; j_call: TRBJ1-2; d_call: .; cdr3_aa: CASSEGGYGYTF; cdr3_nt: TGTGCCAGCAGTGAAGGTGGCTATGGCTACACCTTC
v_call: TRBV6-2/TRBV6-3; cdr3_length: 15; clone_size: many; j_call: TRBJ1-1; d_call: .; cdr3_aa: CASSFPRDRRTEAFF; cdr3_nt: TGTGCCAGCAGTTTCCCGCGAGACAGGAGGACTGAAGCTTTCTTT
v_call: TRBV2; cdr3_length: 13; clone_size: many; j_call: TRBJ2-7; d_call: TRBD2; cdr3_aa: CASSTSGSHEQYF; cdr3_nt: TGTGCCAGCAGCACTAGCGGGAGTCACGAGCAGTACTTC
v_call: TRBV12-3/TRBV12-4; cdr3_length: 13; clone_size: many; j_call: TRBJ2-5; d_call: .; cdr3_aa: CASSFGTQETQYF; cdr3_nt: TGTGCCAGCAGTTTCGGGACTCAAGAGACCCAGTACTTC
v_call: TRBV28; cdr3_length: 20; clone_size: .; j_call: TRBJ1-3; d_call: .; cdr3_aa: CASSLLEGLISRGAGNTIYF; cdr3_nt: TGTGCCAGCAGTTTATTGGAGGGGCTAATATCAAGGGGGGCAGGAAACACCATATATTTT
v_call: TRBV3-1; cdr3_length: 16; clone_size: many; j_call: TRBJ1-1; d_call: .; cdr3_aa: CASSQDYFTGGTEAFF; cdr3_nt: TGTGCCAGCAGCCAAGATTACTTCACCGGGGGTACTGAAGCTTTCTTT
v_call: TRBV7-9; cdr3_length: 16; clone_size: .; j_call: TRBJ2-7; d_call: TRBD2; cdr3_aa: CASSPWTSGMGNEQYF; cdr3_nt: TGTGCCAGCAGCCCCTGGACTAGCGGGATGGGCAATGAGCAGTACTTC
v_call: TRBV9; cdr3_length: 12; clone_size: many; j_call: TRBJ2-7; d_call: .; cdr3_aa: CASSGPKYEQYF; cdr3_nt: TGTGCCAGCAGCGGGCCGAAATACGAGCAGTACTTC
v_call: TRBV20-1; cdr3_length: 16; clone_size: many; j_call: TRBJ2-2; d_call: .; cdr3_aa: CSARRLGSIGTGELFF; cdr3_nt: TGCAGTGCAAGGAGACTCGGAAGTATCGGCACCGGGGAGCTGTTTTTT
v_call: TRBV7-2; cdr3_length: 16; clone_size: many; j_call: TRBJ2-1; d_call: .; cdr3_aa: CASSFLTARGYNEQFF; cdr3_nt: TGTGCCAGCAGCTTTTTAACCGCCCGAGGGTACAATGAGCAGTTCTTC
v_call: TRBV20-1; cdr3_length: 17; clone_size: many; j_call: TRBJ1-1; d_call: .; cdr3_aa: CSARETARDLSPFEAFF; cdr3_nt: TGCAGTGCTAGAGAGACCGCCCGGGACCTTTCACCCTTTGAAGCTTTCTTT
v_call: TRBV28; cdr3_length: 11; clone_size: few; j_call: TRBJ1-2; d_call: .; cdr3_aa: CASSNPGGYTF; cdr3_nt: TGTGCCAGCAGCAACCCCGGCGGCTACACCTTC
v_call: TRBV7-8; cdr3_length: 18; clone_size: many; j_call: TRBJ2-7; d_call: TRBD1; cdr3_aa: CASSAGTGIRSPSYEQYF; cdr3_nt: TGTGCCAGCAGCGCCGGGACAGGGATACGAAGTCCCTCCTACGAGCAGTACTTC
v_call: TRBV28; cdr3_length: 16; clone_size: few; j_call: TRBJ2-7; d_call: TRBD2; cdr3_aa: CASSLVAGAISYEQYF; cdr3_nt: TGTGCCAGCAGTTTAGTAGCGGGAGCTATTTCCTACGAGCAGTACTTC
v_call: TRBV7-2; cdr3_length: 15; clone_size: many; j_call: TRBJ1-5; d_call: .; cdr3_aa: CASSLTHHSNQPQHF; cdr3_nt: TGTGCCAGCAGCTTAACACACCATAGCAATCAGCCCCAGCATTTT
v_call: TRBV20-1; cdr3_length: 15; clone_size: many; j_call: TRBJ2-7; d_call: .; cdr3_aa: CSARAPMGATREQYF; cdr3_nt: TGCAGTGCTAGAGCTCCTATGGGAGCCACAAGGGAGCAGTACTTC
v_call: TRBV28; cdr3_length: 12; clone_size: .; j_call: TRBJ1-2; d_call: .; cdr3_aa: CASSLLRDGYTF; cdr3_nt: TGTGCCAGCAGTTTACTCAGGGATGGCTACACCTTC
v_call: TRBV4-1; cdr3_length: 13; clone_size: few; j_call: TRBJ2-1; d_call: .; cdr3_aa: CASSHGTTNGQFF; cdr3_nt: TGCGCCAGCAGCCATGGGACAACGAACGGGCAGTTCTTC
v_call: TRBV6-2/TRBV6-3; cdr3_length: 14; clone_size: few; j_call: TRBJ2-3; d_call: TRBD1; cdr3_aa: CASSHRGSSSPEYF; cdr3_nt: TGTGCCAGCAGTCACAGGGGGAGTAGCTCCCCTGAGTATTTT
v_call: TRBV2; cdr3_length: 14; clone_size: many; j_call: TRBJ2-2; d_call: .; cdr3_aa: CASSPDWTTGELFF; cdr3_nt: TGTGCCAGCAGTCCGGACTGGACAACCGGGGAGCTGTTTTTT
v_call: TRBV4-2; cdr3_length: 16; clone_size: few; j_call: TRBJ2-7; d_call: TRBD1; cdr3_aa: CASSRQPSGQGYEQYF; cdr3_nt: TGTGCCAGCAGCCGCCAACCGTCGGGACAGGGCTACGAGCAGTACTTC
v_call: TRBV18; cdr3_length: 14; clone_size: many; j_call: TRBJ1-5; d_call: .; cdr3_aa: CASSTQGINQPQHF; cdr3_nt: TGTGCCAGCTCCACACAGGGTATCAATCAGCCCCAGCATTTT
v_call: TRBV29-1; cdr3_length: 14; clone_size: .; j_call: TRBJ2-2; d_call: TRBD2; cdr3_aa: CSVARTSYTGELFF; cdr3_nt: TGCAGCGTTGCTCGGACTAGCTACACCGGGGAGCTGTTTTTT
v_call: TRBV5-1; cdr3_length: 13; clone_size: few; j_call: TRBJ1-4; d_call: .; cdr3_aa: CASSAGLNEKLFF; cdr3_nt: TGCGCCAGCAGCGCGGGGCTTAATGAAAAACTGTTTTTT
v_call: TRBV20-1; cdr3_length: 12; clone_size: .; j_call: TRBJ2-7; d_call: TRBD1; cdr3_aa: CSARAGGAEQYF; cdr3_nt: TGCAGTGCTCGGGCAGGGGGCGCGGAGCAGTACTTC
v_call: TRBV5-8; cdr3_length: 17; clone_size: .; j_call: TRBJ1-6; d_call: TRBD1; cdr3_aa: CASRPPGQASINSPLHF; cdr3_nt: TGTGCCAGCAGACCCCCTGGACAGGCCTCTATTAATTCACCCCTCCACTTT
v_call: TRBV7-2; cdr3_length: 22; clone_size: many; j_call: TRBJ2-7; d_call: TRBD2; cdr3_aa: CASSLGGTNRFSSGMGSYEQYF; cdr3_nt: TGTGCCAGCAGCTTAGGAGGGACCAATAGGTTCTCTAGCGGGATGGGATCCTACGAGCAGTACTTC
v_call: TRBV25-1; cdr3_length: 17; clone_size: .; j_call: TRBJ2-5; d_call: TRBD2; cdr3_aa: CASSEPTGLVVRETQYF; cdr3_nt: TGTGCCAGCAGTGAACCTACGGGACTAGTTGTACGAGAGACCCAGTACTTC
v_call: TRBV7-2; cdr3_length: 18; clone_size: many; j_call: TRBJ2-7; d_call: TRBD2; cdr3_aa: CASSFPRLAGVSASEQYF; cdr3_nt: TGTGCCAGCAGCTTTCCCCGACTAGCGGGAGTTAGTGCGTCCGAGCAGTACTTC
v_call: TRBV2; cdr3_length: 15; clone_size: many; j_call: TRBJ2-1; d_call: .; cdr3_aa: CASSEGWGRDNEQFF; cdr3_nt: TGTGCCAGCAGTGAGGGGTGGGGGCGGGATAATGAGCAGTTCTTC
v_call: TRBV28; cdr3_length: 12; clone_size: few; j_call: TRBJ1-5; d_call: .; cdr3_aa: CASSLLGPPQHF; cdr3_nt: TGTGCCAGCAGTTTATTAGGGCCACCCCAGCATTTT
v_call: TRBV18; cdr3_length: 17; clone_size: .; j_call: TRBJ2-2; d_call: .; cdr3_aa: CASSHEYTGSRAGELFF; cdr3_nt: TGTGCCAGCTCACACGAGTATACAGGGAGTCGGGCCGGGGAGCTGTTTTTT
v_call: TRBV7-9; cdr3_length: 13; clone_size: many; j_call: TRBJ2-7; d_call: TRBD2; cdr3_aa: CASSRGGGYEQYF; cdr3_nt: TGTGCCAGCAGCCGCGGGGGGGGCTACGAGCAGTACTTC
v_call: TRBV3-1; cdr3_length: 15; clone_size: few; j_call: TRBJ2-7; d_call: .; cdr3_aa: CASSQANEGPYEQYF; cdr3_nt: TGTGCCAGCAGCCAAGCAAATGAGGGGCCCTACGAGCAGTACTTC
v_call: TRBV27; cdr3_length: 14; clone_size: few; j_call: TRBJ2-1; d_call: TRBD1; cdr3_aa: CASFKGQGRTKQFF; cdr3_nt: TGTGCCAGCTTCAAGGGACAGGGGCGGACTAAGCAGTTCTTC
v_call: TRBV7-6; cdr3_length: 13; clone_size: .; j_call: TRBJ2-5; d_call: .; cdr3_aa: CASSPAMGETQYF; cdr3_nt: TGTGCCAGCAGCCCAGCTATGGGGGAGACCCAGTACTTC
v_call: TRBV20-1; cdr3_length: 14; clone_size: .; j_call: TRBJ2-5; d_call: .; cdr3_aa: CSARSGIQGQTQYF; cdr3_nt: TGCAGTGCTAGATCGGGGATCCAGGGGCAGACCCAGTACTTC
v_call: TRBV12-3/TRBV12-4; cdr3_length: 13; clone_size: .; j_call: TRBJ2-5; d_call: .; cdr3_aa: CASSFPGQETQYF; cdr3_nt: TGTGCCAGCAGTTTCCCGGGCCAAGAGACCCAGTACTTC